This TCR beta chain came from a study of blood T cell repertoires in COVID-19. Study context: T cells, B-cell-depleted T cells, or PBMCs supplied cDNA or gDNA.

All enrollees were roughly 18 to 90 years old and from 20 to 25 US areas. The protocol was immunoSEQ multiplex PCR, while the TCRdb copy is restricted to in-frame clones and leaves out a portion. The sample has approximately 220,000 clones, roughly nine tenths seen once. There are 12 residues in the CDR3. With respect to this clone: Germline and junction disagree at one end, which may indicate a read error.

Sequencing used PBMCs or T cells enriched from blood (not recorded which). The chain is built from TRBV12-3 or TRBV12-4 and TRBJ1-1; 7 positions match TRBD1. The receptor was isolated from a woman in her twenties or thirties with acute COVID-19. The CDR3 loop reads CATGTVDTEAFF. CDR3 bases: TGCGCTACCGGGACAGTGGACACTGAAGCTTTCTTT.